A single sample gave rise to the 32 T cell receptor beta chains below, sequenced in a study of T cells after posttransplantation cyclophosphamide. Using immunoSEQ multiplex PCR, the repertoire was profiled, and TCRdb retains in-frame clones only, with some absent. Of under 6,000 clones listed, 82% are singletons. A marrow graft followed busulfan-fludarabine conditioning, with cyclophosphamide on days +3 and +4. The sample consisted of PBMCs, taken 86 days after allogeneic stem cell transplant with posttransplant cyclophosphamide. These TCRs come from a male patient aged 45-59 years who received an allogeneic stem cell transplant from an unrelated donor, was CMV-positive, and had acute GVHD only. Some T cells may be provided by the graft donor.

The V and J genes are TRBV19 and TRBJ1-3; a possible D gene is TRBD1 (6 bases). The germline V gene has CDR1 LNHDA and CDR2 SQIVND (reference sequence). V was clipped by 6 bases and J by 2 bases, with 14 bases between them. The CDR3 sequence is 15 residues long. CDR3 region: CASREVGGPGNTIYF. CDR3 in DNA: TGTGCCAGTAGAGAAGTGGGGGGGCCTGGAAACACCATATATTTT.

This chain connects TRBV5-6 to TRBJ2-3; 9 nucleotides align to TRBD1. Unmatched junction bases numbered 7, after V lost 4 bases and J lost 1 base. The CDR3 has 16 residues. Per the germline V gene, CDR1 is SGHDT and CDR2 is YYEEEE. The CDR3 reads CASSPVTGGGTDTQYF. The CDR3 DNA sequence: TGTGCCAGCAGCCCAGTCACAGGGGGCGGCACAGATACGCAGTATTTT.

The rearrangement joins TRBV27 to TRBJ2-5, with 11 bases that match TRBD2. Germline assignment: CDR1 MNHEY and CDR2 SMNVEV (reference sequence). The V gene end was trimmed by 0 bases and the J gene end by 12 bases; junction bases not matched to a gene: 3. The CDR3 consists of 13 residues. This chain's CDR3 is CASSLSRGLAEYF. The CDR3 coding sequence is TGTGCCAGCAGTTTATCGCGGGGACTAGCGGAGTACTTC.

The V call is TRBV5-6, the J call TRBJ2-3, with 9 bases matching TRBD2. In germline, CDR1 is SGHDT, CDR2 YYEEEE. The CDR3 has 16 amino acids. Germline trimming cut 4 bases from V and 3 bases from J; bases unmatched to any gene: 9. CDR3 sequence (DNA): TGTGCCAGCAGCCCGGGGCGGGGGGGCTTGACAGATACGCAGTATTTT. It codes for CASSPGRGGLTDTQYF.

V and J are TRBV6-1 and TRBJ2-1, with 13 bases fitting TRBD2. Losses at the gene ends were 9 bases for V and 12 bases for J; bases not matched to a gene: 11. In germline, CDR1 is MNHNS, CDR2 SASEGT. The CDR3 runs to 14 residues. In nucleotides, the CDR3 is TGTGCCAGTTCGGGGACTAGCGGGATTGTAGGGCAGTTCTTC. The encoded protein is CASSGTSGIVGQFF.

Notes on this clone: The germline gene is not matched at one end of the junction; a read error may be the cause. The sample contains more than one DNA sequence encoding this CDR3. V gene TRBV5-4 combines with J gene TRBJ2-7, with a weak D call TRBD2 (6 bases). Germline CDR1 and CDR2: SGHNT and YYREEE (reference sequence). This CDR3 has 14 residues. The chain's CDR3 is CASSLIGGSYEQYF. CDR3 bases: TGCGCCAGCAGCTTAATCGGGGGCTCCTACGAGCAGTACTTC. Supplemented by reference TRBV5-4 and TRBJ2-7, the full variable domain reads ETGVTQSPTHLIKTRGQQVTLRCSSQSGHNTVSWYQQALGQGPQFIFQYYREEENGRGNFPPRFSGLQFPNYSSELNVNALELDDSALYLCASSLIGGSYEQYFGPGTRLTVT.

J is TRBJ1-6 and V is TRBV4-1; no clear D gene. Germline assignment: CDR1 MGHRA and CDR2 YSYEKL. V shed 0 bases and J shed 0 bases, with 6 bases lying between them. CDR3 length equals 16 residues. The CDR3 region is CASSQDPSSYNSPLHF. The CDR3 DNA follows: TGCGCCAGCAGCCAAGATCCCAGCTCCTATAATTCACCCCTCCACTTT.

The J gene is TRBJ2-1, the V gene TRBV7-2; D unresolved. The V end was cut by 0 bases, the J end by 0 bases, with 9 bases between. There are 16 residues in the CDR3. Looked up from germline, CDR1 is SGHTA and CDR2 is FQGNSA. The CDR3, as DNA: TGTGCCAGCAGCTTAGCCGCGTCAAGCTCCTACAATGAGCAGTTCTTC. This translates into CASSLAASSSYNEQFF.

This clone was seen more than once but under ten times. The CDR3 spells CASSQYQGNTEAFF. CDR3 coding DNA: TGTGCCAGCAGTCAGTACCAGGGGAACACTGAAGCTTTCTTT. The chain links TRBV6-5 to TRBJ1-1; D might be TRBD1 (5 bases). Trimming removed 5 bases at V and 1 base at J, with 11 bases between. Per germline, CDR1 MNHEY and CDR2 SVGAGI. The CDR3 spans 14 residues.

This clone occurred a few times. CDR3 sequence (DNA): TGTGCCACCAGTCCGGGACAGGGAGCGGAGCCCCAGCATTTT. It translates to CATSPGQGAEPQHF. The V gene is TRBV15, the J gene TRBJ1-5; 9 nucleotides agree with TRBD1. Germline V lookup: CDR1 LNHNV, CDR2 YYDKDF (reference sequence). Trimming at V came to 6 bases and at J to 8 bases, leaving 8 bases not matched to a gene. The CDR3 totals 14 residues.

This chain uses TRBV7-2 with TRBJ2-5, with 11 bases lining up with TRBD2. The ends lost 7 bases at V and 6 bases at J; junction bases unmatched: 13. The CDR3 extends over 16 amino acids. Germline V lookup: CDR1 SGHTA, CDR2 FQGNSA. CDR3 residues: CASIPGTSGYTKTQYF. The CDR3 DNA sequence: TGTGCCAGCATCCCCGGGACTAGCGGTTATACGAAGACCCAGTACTTC. The variable domain in full, completed from reference TRBV7-2 and TRBJ2-5, reads GAGVSQSPSNKVTEKGKDVELRCDPISGHTALYWYRQSLGQGLEFLIYFQGNSAPDKSGLPSDRFSAERTGGSVSTLTIQRTQQEDSAVYLCASIPGTSGYTKTQYFGPGTRLLVL.

The rearrangement joins TRBV7-8 to TRBJ1-4; D call uncertain. The germline V gene has CDR1 SGHVS and CDR2 FQNEAQ. There are 15 residues in the CDR3. The ends were cut back, 5 bases at V and 0 bases at J, with 10 bases in the middle. CDR3: CASSPEGSTNEKLFF. Written as DNA, the CDR3 is TGTGCCAGCAGCCCGGAGGGCTCAACTAATGAAAAACTGTTTTTT.

The chain has TRBV5-6 and TRBJ1-1, with unresolved D. This CDR3 comprises 16 residues. Germline loops: CDR1 SGHDT, CDR2 YYEEEE. Trimming left V 0 bases short and J 4 bases short, with 16 bases between. The CDR3, as DNA: TGTGCCAGCAGCTTGGCGTTGTTAGGAGGGATCACTGAAGCTTTCTTT. This translates into CASSLALLGGITEAFF.

The chain joins TRBV5-1 to TRBJ2-1, with 13 bases fitting TRBD2. CDR1 and CDR2 (germline): SGHRS, YFSETQ. The CDR3 covers 18 residues. The V segment lost 4 bases and the J segment 7 bases; nucleotides outside the gene matches: 14. The CDR3 DNA is TGCGCCAGCAGCGCCACTGGTCGCACTAGCGGGGGGGGTAATGAGCAGTTCTTC. Translation: CASSATGRTSGGGNEQFF.

The CDR3 DNA reads as TGTGCCAGCTCCAACCACGACGGCGGGACGACCTACAATGAGCAGTTCTTC. Translating it yields CASSNHDGGTTYNEQFF. This chain connects TRBV18 to TRBJ2-1, with D possibly TRBD2 on 6 matching bases. Germline CDR1 and CDR2: KGHSH and LQKENI. V was clipped by 6 bases and J by 2 bases, with 20 bases between them. The CDR3 loop spans 17 amino acids.

About this clone: The sample contains more than one DNA sequence encoding this CDR3. The V call is TRBV18, the J call TRBJ2-3; D may be TRBD1 (5 bases). Between the trimmed V and J ends, which lost 3 bases and 4 bases, there was a span of 8 bases. The length of the CDR3 is 13 residues. Germline CDR1 and CDR2: KGHSH and LQKENI. CDR3 bases: TGTGCCAGCTCACCTGGGGCCGCAGATACGCAGTATTTT. Translating gives CASSPGAADTQYF.

The gene calls are TRBV7-2 and TRBJ2-7; 9 bases align to TRBD2. With V trimmed by 3 bases and J by 0 bases, 6 bases remained unmatched. CDR1 is SGHTA, CDR2 FQGNSA, per germline. The CDR3 is made up of 16 amino acids. The CDR3 here is CASSFHGLASSYEQYF. CDR3 nucleotides: TGTGCCAGCAGCTTCCATGGACTAGCGAGCTCCTACGAGCAGTACTTC.

This clone is a singleton in its sample. The chain is built from TRBV4-1 and TRBJ2-7; TRBD1 matches at 9 bases. V trimming: 4 bases; J trimming: 7 bases; junction bases outside the gene matches: 11. Germline CDR1 is MGHRA and CDR2 is YSYEKL. The length of the CDR3 is 15 residues. In nucleotides, the CDR3 is TGCGCCAGCAGCCCCTCCGGGACAGGGCTCCTTGAGCAGTACTTC. This codes for CASSPSGTGLLEQYF.

This rearrangement joins TRBV14 to TRBJ2-3, with D possibly being TRBD2 (5 bases). This CDR3 region has 14 residues. V lost 3 bases to trimming and J lost 5 bases, with 12 bases between them. CDR1 and CDR2 (germline): SGHDN, FVKESK. CDR3 sequence reads: CASSHWTRKDTQYF. The CDR3 coding sequence is TGTGCCAGCAGCCACTGGACTCGGAAAGATACGCAGTATTTT.

V and J are TRBV30 and TRBJ1-1; possibly TRBD1 for D (6 bases). Trimming pared 0 bases from V and 6 bases from J, leaving 11 bases between. Per germline, CDR1 GTSNPN and CDR2 SVGIG (reference sequence). The CDR3 extends over 13 amino acids. CDR3 in DNA: TGTGCCTGGAGTGTACAGGGTGAATCTGAAGCTTTCTTT. This translates into CAWSVQGESEAFF.

The rearrangement joins TRBV2 to TRBJ2-7; tentatively, D is TRBD2 (6 bases). The CDR3 has 12 amino acids. CDR1 is SNHLY, CDR2 FYNNEI, per germline. Between the trimmed V and J ends, which lost 7 bases and 2 bases, there was a span of 9 bases. The CDR3 sequence: CASTGEPYEQYF. The DNA of the CDR3 is TGTGCCAGCACGGGGGAACCCTACGAGCAGTACTTC.

This clone was recorded a few times. The J gene is TRBJ1-1, the V gene TRBV5-4, with D tentatively TRBD1 (6 bases). The CDR3 is made up of 13 amino acids. Trimming pared 4 bases from V and 8 bases from J, leaving 15 bases between. Germline V gives CDR1 SGHNT, CDR2 YYREEE (reference sequence). The CDR3 sequence is CASSPSSGTEAFF. DNA of the CDR3: TGTGCCAGCAGCCCAAGTTCCGGGACAGAAGCTTTCTTT.

The rearrangement links TRBV2 to TRBJ1-5; tentative D call: TRBD1 (6 bases). Trimming shortened V by 6 bases and J by 6 bases, and 18 bases separated the two germline ends. CDR1 and CDR2 from the germline V gene are SNHLY and FYNNEI. The CDR3 is made up of 15 amino acids. The CDR3 reads CASSQGGGSFQPQHF. The CDR3 bases are TGTGCCAGCAGCCAAGGGGGTGGCTCATTTCAGCCCCAGCATTTT.

The rearrangement joins TRBV30 to TRBJ2-5; the match to TRBD2 covers 9 bases. This CDR3 region has 14 residues. The V gene end was trimmed by 2 bases and the J gene end by 4 bases; junction bases not matched to a gene: 5. The germline V gene has CDR1 GTSNPN and CDR2 SVGIG (reference sequence). CDR3 DNA: TGTGCCTGGAGTAGTAGCGGGGGCCGAGAGACCCAGTACTTC. Encoded protein: CAWSSSGGRETQYF.

The CDR3 DNA is TGTGCCAGCAGACCCGAGTTGGGCAGTGCCCAAGAGACCCAGTACTTC. It codes for CASRPELGSAQETQYF. The chain has TRBV27 and TRBJ2-5; no clear D. Germline CDR1 is MNHEY and CDR2 is SMNVEV (reference sequence). This CDR3 is 16 amino acids long. With 6 bases removed from V and 1 base from J, the gap between germline ends came to 18 bases.

This rearrangement joins TRBV4-1 to TRBJ2-7; D is possibly TRBD2 (5 bases). This CDR3 has 14 amino acids. Looked up from germline, CDR1 is MGHRA and CDR2 is YSYEKL. Trimming removed 2 bases at V and 3 bases at J, with 11 bases between. The CDR3, as DNA: TGCGCCAGCAGCCAAATGGCTGGGAGCTACGAGCAGTACTTC. Encoded protein: CASSQMAGSYEQYF.

The chain is built from TRBV28 and TRBJ2-7, with a tentative D call TRBD2 (6 bases). Deletions cut 8 bases from V and 0 bases from J, with 11 bases between. Germline loops: CDR1 MDHEN, CDR2 SYDVKM. This CDR3 contains 13 residues. The CDR3 loop reads CASLSGSSYEQYF. For the CDR3, the DNA is TGTGCCAGCTTGTCCGGGAGCTCCTACGAGCAGTACTTC.

In this sample, this clone turned up a few times. At one of its ends the junction is not consistent with the germline gene, which may arise from a read error. V is TRBV4-1 and J is TRBJ2-5; 10 nucleotides align to TRBD2. Germline-derived CDR1 and CDR2 are MGHRA and YSYEKL. CDR3 length: 16 amino acids. This CDR3 is CASSRAERGGSEAQYF. The CDR3 region has the DNA TGCGCCAGCAGCCGAGCAGAGCGGGGGGGGTCAGAGGCCCAGTACTTC.

The chain has TRBV18 and TRBJ2-2; a possible D gene is TRBD1 (6 bases). V was shortened by 0 bases and J by 6 bases, with 8 bases between the two germline ends. This CDR3 contains 14 residues. Per the germline V gene, CDR1 is KGHSH and CDR2 is LQKENI. This CDR3 is CASSPPAGAGELFF. CDR3 in DNA: TGTGCCAGCTCACCACCGGCAGGGGCCGGGGAGCTGTTTTTT.

The chain joins TRBV19 to TRBJ2-2; 10 bases are a match to TRBD1. The V gene end was trimmed by 4 bases and the J gene end by 4 bases; junction bases not matched to a gene: 6. This CDR3 contains 16 residues. Per germline, CDR1 LNHDA and CDR2 SQIVND (reference sequence). Here the CDR3 DNA reads TGTGCCAGTAGTACTCCCGGGACAGGGGTCACCGGGGAGCTGTTTTTT. Amino acids: CASSTPGTGVTGELFF.

The CDR3 loop is CASSPSGQGWDTEAFF. In DNA form, the CDR3 reads TGTGCCAGCTCACCATCGGGACAGGGATGGGATACTGAAGCTTTCTTT. The J gene is TRBJ1-1, the V gene TRBV18, with TRBD1 identical over 9 bases. CDR3 length: 16 residues. Per the germline V gene, CDR1 is KGHSH and CDR2 is LQKENI. With V trimmed by 2 bases and J by 5 bases, 9 bases remained unmatched.

This clone has only one observation. V is TRBV15 and J is TRBJ2-5; a weak D match, TRBD2 (5 bases). Trimming stripped 7 bases from V and 5 bases from J, with 11 bases between. The germline V gene encodes CDR1 LNHNV and CDR2 YYDKDF (reference sequence). The CDR3 totals 12 residues. The CDR3 loop is CATNSGGETQYF. CDR3 DNA: TGTGCCACCAACTCGGGCGGGGAGACCCAGTACTTC.